The 28 T cell receptor beta chains below were found in one sample sequenced in a study of T cells after yellow fever vaccination. In TCRdb, the 5' RACE reads were re-called with MiXCR into one record per CDR3 protein. This sample has a few hundred thousand distinct CDR3 sequences; 4.1% occur once, and the top ten carry approximately 23%. The source was PBMCs, collected 5 days after the yellow fever booster vaccination. The source of these receptors is a man aged 18 to 30 who received the YFV17D yellow fever vaccine.

This clonotype has ten or more counts. The chain uses TRBV7-2 and TRBJ2-3, with 14 bases lining up with TRBD2. V was clipped by 3 bases and J by 5 bases; unmatched bases: 7. The germline V gene encodes CDR1 SGHTA and CDR2 FQGNSA. CDR3 length equals 17 residues. The CDR3 sequence: CASSFGLAGGRGDTQYF. DNA of the CDR3: TGTGCCAGCAGCTTTGGACTAGCGGGGGGCCGTGGAGATACGCAGTATTTT.

Ten or more counts support this clonotype. The rearrangement joins TRBV29-1 to TRBJ2-2, with D possibly being TRBD2 (5 bases). The CDR3 is 13 amino acids. Trimming took off 3 bases at V and 2 bases at J, with 7 bases between the two ends. In germline, CDR1 is SQVTM, CDR2 ANQGSEA. The CDR3 coding sequence is TGCAGCGTTGAGGGAGAAAACACCGGGGAGCTGTTTTTT. Its protein is CSVEGENTGELFF.

This chain uses TRBV20-1 with TRBJ2-3; 11 positions match TRBD1. V dropped 1 base and J dropped 0; count of bases not matched to a gene: 12. Germline assignment: CDR1 DFQATT and CDR2 SNEGSKA (reference sequence). The CDR3 runs 19 residues. Here the CDR3 reads CSARGPLMGQGESTDTQYF. The CDR3 region has the DNA TGCAGTGCTAGAGGGCCGTTAATGGGACAGGGGGAAAGCACAGATACGCAGTATTTT.

This chain links TRBV12-3 or TRBV12-4 with TRBJ2-2, with D maybe TRBD2 (7 bases). The CDR3 extends over 14 amino acids. Trimming cost V 11 bases and J 4 bases, with 17 bases left between them. The CDR3 nucleotides read TGTGCCGGGGGGGGGCTGGCAGGCACCGGGGAGCTGTTTTTT. Encoded protein: CAGGGLAGTGELFF.

This clonotype was observed a few times. V and J are TRBV6-6 and TRBJ2-5; 16 positions agree with TRBD2. The CDR3 extends over 16 amino acids. Germline CDR1 is MNHNY and CDR2 is SVGAGI (reference sequence). Germline trimming cut 6 bases from V and 5 bases from J; bases unmatched to any gene: 6. This CDR3 is CASSSGTSGGVETQYF. DNA of the CDR3: TGTGCCAGCAGCTCCGGGACTAGCGGGGGGGTGGAGACCCAGTACTTC.

The chain recombines TRBV7-2 with TRBJ2-1; D could derive from TRBD1 or TRBD2 (5 bases each). CDR3 length equals 17 residues. V shed 1 base and J shed 3 bases, with 16 bases lying between them. CDR1 and CDR2 from the germline V gene are SGHTA and FQGNSA. CDR3 DNA: TGTGCCAGCAGCTTAGAGGGGCGTGACTATCGCTACAATGAGCAGTTCTTC. Residues: CASSLEGRDYRYNEQFF.

V gene TRBV7-2 combines with J gene TRBJ1-1; the D gene is possibly TRBD1 (5 bases). This CDR3 comprises 15 residues. Looked up from germline, CDR1 is SGHTA and CDR2 is FQGNSA. V was cut by 1 base and J by 4 bases, with 13 bases left in between. The DNA of the CDR3 is TGTGCCAGCAGCTTAGAATCAGGGTTTATCACTGAAGCTTTCTTT. Its translation: CASSLESGFITEAFF.

This clonotype was seen more than once but under ten times. The chain has TRBV7-2 and TRBJ2-1; no firm D call. V was shortened by 3 bases and J by 0 bases, with 9 bases between the two germline ends. Germline lookup yields CDR1 SGHTA and CDR2 FQGNSA. The CDR3 loop spans 15 amino acids. The CDR3 is CASSLVGYSYNEQFF. In DNA form, the CDR3 reads TGTGCCAGCAGCTTGGTGGGATACTCCTACAATGAGCAGTTCTTC.

This clonotype turned up a few times. The CDR3 region has the DNA TGTGCCAGTAGTGCGGGACAACGAGCTTTCTTT. Residues: CASSAGQRAFF. The chain recombines TRBV19 with TRBJ1-1, with D maybe TRBD1 (6 bases). CDR1 and CDR2 from the germline V gene are LNHDA and SQIVND (reference sequence). Trimming took 5 bases from V and 10 from J, leaving 11 bases between them. This CDR3 comprises 11 residues. Variable domain in full (rest from reference TRBV19 and TRBJ1-1): DGGITQSPKYLFRKEGQNVTLSCEQNLNHDAMYWYRQDPGQGLRLIYYSQIVNDFQKGDIAEGYSVSREKKESFPLTVTSAQKNPTAFYLCASSAGQRAFFGQGTRLTVV.

This sequence joins TRBV28 and TRBJ2-7, with TRBD1 matching 10 bases. The CDR3 is 13 residues long. Trimming cost V 5 bases and J 5 bases; bases outside gene matches: 3. The V gene's germline CDR1 is MDHEN and CDR2 SYDVKM. CDR3 loop: CASSPGTGDEQYV. The CDR3 DNA sequence: TGTGCCAGCAGTCCCGGGACAGGGGACGAGCAGTACGTC.

The CDR3 bases are TGTGCCAGCAGTTCCAAAGGGACAGGGCTATACAATGAGCAGTTCTTC. Translating gives CASSSKGTGLYNEQFF. V usage is TRBV27 and J usage is TRBJ2-1; 9 positions agree with TRBD1. The CDR3 has 16 amino acids. V dropped 4 bases and J dropped 4; count of bases not matched to a gene: 8. Germline V lookup: CDR1 MNHEY, CDR2 SMNVEV (reference sequence).

This clonotype appeared a few times. CDR3 nucleotide sequence: TGTGCCACCAGCAGGGGGACTAGCGGGGGGTTCACAGATACGCAGTATTTT. This gives the protein CATSRGTSGGFTDTQYF. This chain uses TRBV15 with TRBJ2-3; 15 bases fit TRBD2. The CDR3 is made up of 17 amino acids. Trimming removed 3 bases from V and 2 bases from J; junction bases left unmatched: 3. In germline, CDR1 is LNHNV, CDR2 YYDKDF (reference sequence).

This chain uses TRBV12-3 or TRBV12-4 with TRBJ2-7; D ambiguous. Trimming shortened V by 4 bases and J by 2 bases, and 6 bases separated the two germline ends. The CDR3 is made up of 12 amino acids. The CDR3 loop reads CASSSHPYEQYF. The CDR3 DNA is TGTGCCAGCAGTTCACACCCCTACGAGCAGTACTTC.

The gene calls are TRBV29-1 and TRBJ2-6; no reliable D call. The V gene lost 3 bases and the J gene lost 0 bases, with 3 bases spanning the gap. Germline V gives CDR1 SQVTM, CDR2 ANQGSEA. The CDR3 loop spans 13 amino acids. CDR3 region: CSVDDSGANVLTF. The CDR3 nucleotides are TGCAGCGTTGATGACTCTGGGGCCAACGTCCTGACTTTC.

This clonotype turned up a few times. The chain is built from TRBV7-6 and TRBJ2-5; D possibly matches TRBD1 or TRBD2 (6 bases each). The V end was cut by 7 bases, the J end by 5 bases, with 17 bases between. The CDR3 is made up of 14 amino acids. Germline V CDR1 and CDR2: SGHVS, FNYEAQ. The CDR3 DNA follows: TGTGCCAGCACCGGGGGCACCCTAGCCGAGACCCAGTACTTC. It codes for CASTGGTLAETQYF.

Only a few counts were recorded for this clonotype. This chain connects TRBV7-2 to TRBJ1-3; 8 bases map to TRBD1. The CDR3 is made up of 16 amino acids. The germline V gene encodes CDR1 SGHTA and CDR2 FQGNSA. The ends lost 5 bases at V and 0 bases at J; junction bases unmatched: 6. DNA of the CDR3: TGTGCCAGCAGCAGGGGACAGGCCCCCTCTGGAAACACCATATATTTT. Protein sequence: CASSRGQAPSGNTIYF.

This clonotype has only a few counts. The V and J genes are TRBV20-1 and TRBJ2-3; 8 bases line up with TRBD1. J gave up 5 bases and V 5 bases, and 9 bases lay outside the gene matches. The germline CDR1 and CDR2 sequences are DFQATT and SNEGSKA (reference sequence). This CDR3 comprises 14 residues. The CDR3: CSAPDRVSQDTQYF. The CDR3 nucleotides read TGCAGTGCTCCGGACAGGGTCTCACAAGATACGCAGTATTTT.

This chain connects TRBV5-4 to TRBJ2-2, with 12 bases identical to TRBD2. Germline trimming cut 3 bases from V and 4 bases from J; bases unmatched to any gene: 7. Germline lookup yields CDR1 SGHNT and CDR2 YYREEE (reference sequence). The CDR3 length is 17 residues. CDR3 DNA sequence: TGTGCCAGCAGCTCCGACGGGGGACTAGCGGGCACCGGGGAGCTGTTTTTT. As protein: CASSSDGGLAGTGELFF.

This clonotype has a handful of counts. The chain couples TRBV4-1 to TRBJ2-3; TRBD2 is a possible D gene (5 bases). The ends were cut back, 2 bases at V and 4 bases at J, with 10 bases in the middle. The germline V gene encodes CDR1 MGHRA and CDR2 YSYEKL. The length of the CDR3 is 14 residues. CDR3 sequence reads: CASSQPREADTQYF. The CDR3 nucleotides are TGCGCCAGCAGCCAACCCCGGGAAGCAGATACGCAGTATTTT.

The chain combines TRBV7-9 with TRBJ1-1, with D possibly TRBD1 on 5 matching bases. The CDR3 spans 13 residues. Germline V CDR1 and CDR2: SEHNR, FQNEAQ (reference sequence). Trimming left V 7 bases short and J 5 bases short, with 14 bases between. This CDR3 reads CASTKREGTEAFF. In nucleotides, the CDR3 is TGTGCCAGCACCAAACGAGAGGGGACTGAAGCTTTCTTT.

The chain is built from TRBV20-1 and TRBJ2-7; maybe TRBD2 (5 bases). CDR3 length: 11 amino acids. The V end was cut by 5 bases, the J end by 5 bases, with 10 bases between. Per the germline V gene, CDR1 is DFQATT and CDR2 is SNEGSKA (reference sequence). This chain's CDR3 is CSARRFNEQYV. DNA for the CDR3: TGCAGTGCTCGGAGGTTTAACGAGCAGTACGTC.

The genes are TRBV12-3 or TRBV12-4 and TRBJ2-3; 12 nucleotides match TRBD2. J gave up 4 bases and V 6 bases, and 8 bases lay outside the gene matches. The CDR3 spans 16 residues. CDR3 sequence: CASRPSSGGVADTQYF. The CDR3 nucleotides are TGTGCCAGCAGACCCTCTAGCGGGGGGGTGGCAGATACGCAGTATTTT.

This clonotype was recorded a few times. V usage is TRBV30 and J usage is TRBJ1-1; D unresolved. The V gene's germline CDR1 is GTSNPN and CDR2 SVGIG (reference sequence). CDR3 length: 13 residues. V lost 2 bases and J lost 1, with 8 bases in between. The CDR3 DNA sequence: TGTGCCTGGAGTCCAGACGCGAACACTGAAGCTTTCTTT. Translation: CAWSPDANTEAFF.

This clonotype was observed at least ten times. V usage is TRBV4-3 and J usage is TRBJ1-1; D unclear. This CDR3 has 15 residues. Deletions cut 0 bases from V and 6 bases from J, with 14 bases between. Germline V lookup: CDR1 LGHNA, CDR2 YSLEER. CDR3: CASSQDPIGIAEAFF. Written as DNA, the CDR3 is TGCGCCAGCAGCCAAGATCCTATTGGGATCGCTGAAGCTTTCTTT.

The chain uses TRBV25-1 and TRBJ2-3, with 7 positions matching TRBD2. The CDR3 contains 11 residues. Unmatched junction bases numbered 0, after V lost 6 bases and J lost 6 bases. Germline CDR1 and CDR2: MGHDK and SYGVNS. CDR3 in amino acids: CASRGGDTQYF. CDR3 DNA sequence: TGTGCCAGCAGGGGAGGGGATACGCAGTATTTT. Looking up the rest from reference TRBV25-1 and TRBJ2-3 gives the full variable domain: EADIYQTPRYLVIGTGKKITLECSQTMGHDKMYWYQQDPGMELHLIHYSYGVNSTEKGDLSSESTVSRIRTEHFPLTLESARPSHTSQYLCASRGGDTQYFGPGTRLTVL.

This clonotype occurred a few times. The V and J genes are TRBV5-1 and TRBJ2-7; either TRBD1 or TRBD2 may fit D (5 bases each). The CDR3 is 14 residues long. Germline assignment: CDR1 SGHRS and CDR2 YFSETQ. Between the trimmed V and J ends, which lost 5 bases and 0 bases, there was a span of 12 bases. CDR3 amino acids: CASSRDGVSYEQYF. The CDR3 nucleotides are TGCGCCAGCAGTCGGGACGGTGTCTCCTACGAGCAGTACTTC.

This clonotype came up a few times. V is TRBV15 and J is TRBJ1-1, with 8 bases aligning to TRBD1. This CDR3 is built from 16 residues. The germline CDR1 and CDR2 sequences are LNHNV and YYDKDF (reference sequence). V was clipped by 5 bases and J by 2 bases; unmatched bases: 10. The CDR3 coding sequence is TGTGCCACCAGCTTACTGCGGACAGGGCCTAACACTGAAGCTTTCTTT. Its translation is CATSLLRTGPNTEAFF.

A few counts support this clonotype. The chain carries TRBV29-1 and TRBJ2-1, with D unresolved. Germline CDR1 and CDR2: SQVTM and ANQGSEA. The CDR3 has 12 residues. The germline V and J ends were trimmed by 2 bases and 3 bases, with 5 bases remaining between them. The CDR3 sequence: CSVESLYNEQFF. CDR3 coding DNA: TGCAGCGTTGAATCTCTCTACAATGAGCAGTTCTTC.